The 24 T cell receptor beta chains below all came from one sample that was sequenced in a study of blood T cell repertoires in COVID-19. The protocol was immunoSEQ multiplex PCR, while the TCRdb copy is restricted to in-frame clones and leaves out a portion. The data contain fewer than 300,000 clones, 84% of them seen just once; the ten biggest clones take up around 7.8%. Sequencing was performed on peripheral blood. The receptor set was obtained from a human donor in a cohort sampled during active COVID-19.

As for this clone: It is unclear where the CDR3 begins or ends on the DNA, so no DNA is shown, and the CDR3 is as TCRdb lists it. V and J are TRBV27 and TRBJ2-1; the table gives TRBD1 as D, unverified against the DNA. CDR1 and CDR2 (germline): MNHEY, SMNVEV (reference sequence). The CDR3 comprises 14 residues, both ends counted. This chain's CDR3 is CASSSSVGRREQFF.

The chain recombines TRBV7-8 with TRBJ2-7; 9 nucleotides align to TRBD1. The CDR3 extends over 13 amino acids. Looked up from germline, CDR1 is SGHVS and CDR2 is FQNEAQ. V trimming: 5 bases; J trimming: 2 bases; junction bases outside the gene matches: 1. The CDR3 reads CASSGTGPYEQYF. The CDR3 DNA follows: TGTGCCAGCAGCGGGACAGGGCCCTACGAGCAGTACTTC.

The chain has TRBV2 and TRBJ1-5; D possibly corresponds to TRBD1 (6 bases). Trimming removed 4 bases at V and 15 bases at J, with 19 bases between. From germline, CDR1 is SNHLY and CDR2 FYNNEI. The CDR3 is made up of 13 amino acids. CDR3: CASSAGRGGSLHF. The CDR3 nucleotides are TGTGCCAGCAGTGCAGGGAGGGGGGGATCCTTGCATTTT. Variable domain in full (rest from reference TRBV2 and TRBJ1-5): EPEVTQTPSHQVTQMGQEVILRCVPISNHLYFYWYRQILGQKVEFLVSFYNNEISEKSEIFDDQFSVERPDGSNFTLKIRSTKLEDSAMYFCASSAGRGGSLHFGDGTRLSIL.

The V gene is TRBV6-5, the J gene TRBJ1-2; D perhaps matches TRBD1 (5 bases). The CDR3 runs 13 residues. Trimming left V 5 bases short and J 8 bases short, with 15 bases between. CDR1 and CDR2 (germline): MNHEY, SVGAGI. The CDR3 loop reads CASSPPGGDGYTF. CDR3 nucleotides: TGTGCCAGCAGTCCCCCGGGGGGGGACGGCTACACCTTC.

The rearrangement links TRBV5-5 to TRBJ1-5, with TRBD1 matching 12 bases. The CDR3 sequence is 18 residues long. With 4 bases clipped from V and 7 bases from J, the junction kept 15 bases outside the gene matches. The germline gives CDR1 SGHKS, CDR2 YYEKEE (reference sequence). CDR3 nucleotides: TGTGCCAGCAGCAAAAGTTACCCCGGGACAGGGGGCGGCCAGCCCCAGCATTTT. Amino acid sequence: CASSKSYPGTGGGQPQHF.

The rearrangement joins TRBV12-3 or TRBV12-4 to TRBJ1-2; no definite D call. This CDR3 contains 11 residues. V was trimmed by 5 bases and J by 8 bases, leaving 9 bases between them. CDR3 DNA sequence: TGTGCCAGCAGTACGTTCGGGGGCTACACCTTC. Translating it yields CASSTFGGYTF.

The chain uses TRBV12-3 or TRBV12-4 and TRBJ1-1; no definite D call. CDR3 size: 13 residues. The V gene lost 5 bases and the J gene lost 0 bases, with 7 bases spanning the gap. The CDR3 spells CASSEEMNTEAFF. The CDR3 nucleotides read TGTGCCAGCAGTGAGGAGATGAACACTGAAGCTTTCTTT.

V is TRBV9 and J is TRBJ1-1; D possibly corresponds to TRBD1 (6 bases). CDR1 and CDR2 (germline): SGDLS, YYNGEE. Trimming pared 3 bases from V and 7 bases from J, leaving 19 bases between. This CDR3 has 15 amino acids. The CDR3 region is CASSATLGGQGEAFF. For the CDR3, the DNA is TGTGCCAGCAGCGCCACCCTCGGGGGGCAGGGTGAAGCTTTCTTT.

The CDR3 sequence is CASSIVTANTEAFF. CDR3 nucleotides: TGTGCCAGTAGTATAGTTACAGCCAACACTGAAGCTTTCTTT. This chain connects TRBV19 to TRBJ1-1; D is unresolved. CDR3 size: 14 residues. The germline CDR1 and CDR2 sequences are LNHDA and SQIVND (reference sequence). The ends were cut back, 1 base at V and 2 bases at J, with 8 bases in the middle.

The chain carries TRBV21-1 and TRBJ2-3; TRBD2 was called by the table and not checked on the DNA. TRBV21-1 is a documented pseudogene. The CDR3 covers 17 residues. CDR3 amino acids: CASSKVSPSGSTDTQYF. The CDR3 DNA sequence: TGTGCCAGCAGCAAAGTATCGCCTAGCGGATCCACAGATACGCAGTATTTT.

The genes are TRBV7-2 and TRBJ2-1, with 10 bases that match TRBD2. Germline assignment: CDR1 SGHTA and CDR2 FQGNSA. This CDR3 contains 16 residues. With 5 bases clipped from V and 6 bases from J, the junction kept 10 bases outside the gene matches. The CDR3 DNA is TGTGCCAGCAGCCCCCAACTAGCGGGGCTGTCCAATGAGCAGTTCTTC. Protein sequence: CASSPQLAGLSNEQFF. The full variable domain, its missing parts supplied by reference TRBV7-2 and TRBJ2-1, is GAGVSQSPSNKVTEKGKDVELRCDPISGHTALYWYRQSLGQGLEFLIYFQGNSAPDKSGLPSDRFSAERTGGSVSTLTIQRTQQEDSAVYLCASSPQLAGLSNEQFFGPGTRLTVL.

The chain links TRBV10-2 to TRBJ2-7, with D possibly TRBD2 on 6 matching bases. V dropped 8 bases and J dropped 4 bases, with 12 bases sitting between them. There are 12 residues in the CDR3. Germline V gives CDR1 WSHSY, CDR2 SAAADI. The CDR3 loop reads CASGRTSYEQYF. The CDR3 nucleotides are TGCGCCAGCGGGAGGACATCTTACGAGCAGTACTTC.

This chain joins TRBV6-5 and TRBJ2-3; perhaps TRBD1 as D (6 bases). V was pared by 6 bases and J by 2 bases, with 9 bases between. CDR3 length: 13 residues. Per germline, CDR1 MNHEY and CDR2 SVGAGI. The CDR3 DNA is TGTGCCAGCAGGACAGGAACCACAGATACGCAGTATTTT. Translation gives CASRTGTTDTQYF.

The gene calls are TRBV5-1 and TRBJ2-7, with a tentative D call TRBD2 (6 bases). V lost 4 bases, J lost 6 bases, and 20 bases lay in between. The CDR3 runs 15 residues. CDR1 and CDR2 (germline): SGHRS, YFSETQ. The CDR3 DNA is TGCGCCAGCAGCCCCGCCGGAGGCAGGGAGGTCGAGCAGTACTTC. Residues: CASSPAGGREVEQYF.

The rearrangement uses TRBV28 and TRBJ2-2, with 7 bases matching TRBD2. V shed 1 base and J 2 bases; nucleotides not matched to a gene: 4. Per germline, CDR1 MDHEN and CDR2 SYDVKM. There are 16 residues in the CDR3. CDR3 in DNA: TGTGCCAGCAGTTTATATCTAGCGGCCAACACCGGGGAGCTGTTTTTT. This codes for CASSLYLAANTGELFF.

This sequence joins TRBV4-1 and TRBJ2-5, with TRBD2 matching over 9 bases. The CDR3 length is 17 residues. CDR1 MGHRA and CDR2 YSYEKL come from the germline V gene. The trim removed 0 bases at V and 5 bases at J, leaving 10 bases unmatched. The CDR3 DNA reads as TGCGCCAGCAGCCAAGAATTTGCGGGGGGGCTAGGGGAGACCCAGTACTTC. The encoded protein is CASSQEFAGGLGETQYF.

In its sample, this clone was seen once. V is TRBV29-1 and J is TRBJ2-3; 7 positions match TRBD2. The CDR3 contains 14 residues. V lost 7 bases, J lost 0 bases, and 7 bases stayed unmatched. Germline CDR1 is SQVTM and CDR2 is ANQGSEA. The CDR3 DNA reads TGCAGCGGTCAGGGAGGGTTTAGCACAGATACGCAGTATTTT. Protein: CSGQGGFSTDTQYF.

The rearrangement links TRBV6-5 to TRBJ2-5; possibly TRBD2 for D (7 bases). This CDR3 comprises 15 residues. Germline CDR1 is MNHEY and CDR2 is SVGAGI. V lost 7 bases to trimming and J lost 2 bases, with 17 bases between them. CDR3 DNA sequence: TGTGCCAGCACCCCACCGGGGGGCCGGCAAGAGACCCAGTACTTC. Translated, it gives CASTPPGGRQETQYF.

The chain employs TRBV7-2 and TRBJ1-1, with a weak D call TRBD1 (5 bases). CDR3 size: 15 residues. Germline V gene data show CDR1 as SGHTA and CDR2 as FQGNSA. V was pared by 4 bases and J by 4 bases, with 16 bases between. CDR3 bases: TGTGCCAGCAGCTCGCAGGGCAAGGCTCTCACTGAAGCTTTCTTT. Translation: CASSSQGKALTEAFF.

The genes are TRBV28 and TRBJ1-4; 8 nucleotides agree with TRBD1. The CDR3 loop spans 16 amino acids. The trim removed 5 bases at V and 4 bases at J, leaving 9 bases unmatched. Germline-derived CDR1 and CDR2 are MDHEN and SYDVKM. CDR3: CASSPGTGTLNEKLFF. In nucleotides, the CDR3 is TGTGCCAGCAGTCCCGGGACAGGTACTCTTAATGAAAAACTGTTTTTT.

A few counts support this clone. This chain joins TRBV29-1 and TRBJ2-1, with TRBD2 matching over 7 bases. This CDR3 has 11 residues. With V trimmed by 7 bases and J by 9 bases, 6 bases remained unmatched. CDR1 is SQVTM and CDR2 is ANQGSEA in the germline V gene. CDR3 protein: CSASSGGEQFF. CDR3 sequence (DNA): TGCAGCGCATCTAGCGGAGGTGAGCAGTTCTTC.

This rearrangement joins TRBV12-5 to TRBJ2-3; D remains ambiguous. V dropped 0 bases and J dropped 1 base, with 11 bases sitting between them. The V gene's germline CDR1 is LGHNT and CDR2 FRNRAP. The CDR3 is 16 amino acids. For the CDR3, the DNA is TGTGCTAGTGGTTTGGTACATTCTAGTGGCACAGATACGCAGTATTTT. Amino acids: CASGLVHSSGTDTQYF.

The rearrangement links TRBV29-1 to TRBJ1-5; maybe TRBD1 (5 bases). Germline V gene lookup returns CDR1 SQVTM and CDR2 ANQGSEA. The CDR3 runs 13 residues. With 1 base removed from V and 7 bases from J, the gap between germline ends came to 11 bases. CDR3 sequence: CSVEGREGQPQHF. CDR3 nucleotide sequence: TGCAGCGTTGAAGGCAGGGAGGGGCAGCCCCAGCATTTT. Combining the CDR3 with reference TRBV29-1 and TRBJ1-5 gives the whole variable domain SAVISQKPSRDICQRGTSLTIQCQVDSQVTMMFWYRQQPGQSLTLIATANQGSEATYESGFVIDKFPISRPNLTFSTLTVSNMSPEDSSIYLCSVEGREGQPQHFGDGTRLSIL.

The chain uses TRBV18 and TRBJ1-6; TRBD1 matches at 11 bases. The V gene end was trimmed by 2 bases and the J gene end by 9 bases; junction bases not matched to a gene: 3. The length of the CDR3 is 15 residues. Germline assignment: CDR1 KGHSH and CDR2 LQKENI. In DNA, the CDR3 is TGTGCCAGCTCACCATCGGGACAGGGGGGTTCACCCCTCCACTTT. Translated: CASSPSGQGGSPLHF.